Shown below are 18 T cell receptor beta chains from a single sample sequenced in a study of cytomegalovirus exposure and HLA in healthy donors (dated by TCRdb to about 2017). Libraries were prepared through the immunoSEQ multiplex PCR assay. For the multiplex PCR, a mixture combining 60 forward primers for TCR Vbeta segments and 13 reverse primers for TCR Jbeta segments was used. The table was pulled from immuneACCESS by TCRdb, which kept in-frame rearrangements only. Such tables lose some clones; where checked, under half of the loss comes from unresolved V genes, and the rest has no known cause. This sample holds under 200,000 clones; about four fifths were observed only once. The ten largest clones take up less than 6% of the sample. Specimen: PBMCs. Source of these receptors: a woman aged 30 to 39 in good health and CMV-seropositive.

This chain connects TRBV19 to TRBJ1-2, with 7 bases lining up with TRBD1. Germline trimming cut 7 bases from V and 1 base from J; bases unmatched to any gene: 15. The CDR3 consists of 17 residues. Germline CDR1 LNHDA, CDR2 SQIVND (reference sequence). CDR3 amino acids: CASTSPTGPRLNYGYTF. The CDR3 nucleotides are TGTGCCAGTACCTCTCCGACAGGGCCGCGGCTTAACTATGGCTACACCTTC.

The rearrangement uses TRBV6-6 and TRBJ2-7; possible D gene TRBD2, 7 bases. The germline V and J ends were trimmed by 7 bases and 2 bases, with 15 bases remaining between them. The CDR3 loop spans 14 amino acids. Per germline, CDR1 MNHNY and CDR2 SVGAGI (reference sequence). The CDR3 reads CASKGGRATYEQYF. CDR3 DNA sequence: TGTGCCAGCAAGGGGGGGAGGGCCACCTACGAGCAGTACTTC.

CDR3 nucleotides: TGTGCCAGCAGCTACGCTAGCTCTGGAAACACCATATATTTT. It is translated as CASSYASSGNTIYF. The gene calls are TRBV7-2 and TRBJ1-3; D unclear. The V end lost 4 bases, the J end lost 0 bases, and 7 bases lay between the germline ends. Germline V gene sequence: CDR1 SGHTA, CDR2 FQGNSA. CDR3 size: 14 residues.

The chain combines TRBV6-6 with TRBJ2-2; D remains unclear. This CDR3 is 12 amino acids long. Germline V gene sequence: CDR1 MNHNY, CDR2 SVGAGI (reference sequence). Trimming cost V 5 bases and J 2 bases, with 3 bases left between them. The CDR3 DNA reads as TGTGCCAGCAGTCAAAACACCGGGGAGCTGTTTTTT. This translates into CASSQNTGELFF.

The chain couples TRBV27 to TRBJ2-2; 9 positions match TRBD2. The CDR3 length is 15 residues. Germline CDR1 MNHEY, CDR2 SMNVEV (reference sequence). V trimming: 10 bases; J trimming: 4 bases; junction bases outside the gene matches: 10. Written as DNA, the CDR3 is TGTGCCATTAGGGATAGCGGGAGAAGCACCGGGGAGCTGTTTTTT. It is translated as CAIRDSGRSTGELFF.

The rearrangement links TRBV4-1 to TRBJ1-4; D unclear. V was clipped by 1 base and J by 7 bases, with 7 bases between them. Germline loops: CDR1 MGHRA, CDR2 YSYEKL. The CDR3 loop spans 13 amino acids. CDR3 loop: CASSQARLEKLFF. The CDR3 DNA follows: TGCGCCAGCAGCCAAGCCAGGCTTGAAAAACTGTTTTTT.

V and J are TRBV11-2 and TRBJ2-1, with TRBD1 identical over 8 bases. The CDR3 has 17 amino acids. The V segment lost 5 bases and the J segment 5 bases; nucleotides outside the gene matches: 14. Germline CDR1 SGHAT, CDR2 FQNNGV. The DNA for the CDR3 is TGTGCCAGCAGCAAGGGGACAGGCGCCCCATCTCACAATGAGCAGTTCTTC. Translation: CASSKGTGAPSHNEQFF.

The rearrangement joins TRBV18 to TRBJ2-7; 10 bases are shared with TRBD1. Per germline, CDR1 KGHSH and CDR2 LQKENI. The CDR3 spans 15 residues. V dropped 3 bases and J dropped 7; count of bases not matched to a gene: 9. In DNA, the CDR3 is TGTGCCAGCTCACCTTTGGGACAGGGGCAGGCGGAGCAGTACTTC. As protein: CASSPLGQGQAEQYF.

The rearrangement uses TRBV5-1 and TRBJ1-2; D gene uncertain. V was cut by 6 bases and J by 0 bases, with 12 bases left in between. CDR1 and CDR2 from the germline V gene are SGHRS and YFSETQ. This CDR3 comprises 14 residues. The CDR3 loop is CASNYGEANYGYTF. In nucleotides, the CDR3 is TGCGCCAGCAACTACGGAGAAGCTAACTATGGCTACACCTTC.

The J gene is TRBJ2-1, the V gene TRBV7-3; TRBD2 agrees at 12 bases. This CDR3 has 14 amino acids. Trimming cost V 6 bases and J 5 bases; bases outside gene matches: 2. Germline loops: CDR1 SGHTA, CDR2 FQGTGA. The CDR3 DNA follows: TGTGCCAGCAGGACTAGCGGGGGAAACAATGAGCAGTTCTTC. Protein sequence: CASRTSGGNNEQFF.

In its sample, this clone was seen a few times. The chain recombines TRBV12-2 with TRBJ2-1; whether TRBD2, the table's D call, matches the DNA was not checked. TRBV12-2 is a pseudogene. The CDR3 length is 16 residues. The CDR3 reads CASRLDCGFERHEQFF. The CDR3 DNA sequence: TGTGCAAGTCGCTTGGACTGCGGGTTCGAGCGGCATGAGCAGTTCTTC.

V and J are TRBV27 and TRBJ2-1; possibly TRBD1 for D (6 bases). Deletions cut 5 bases from V and 3 bases from J, with 11 bases between. Germline V gene sequence: CDR1 MNHEY, CDR2 SMNVEV (reference sequence). The CDR3 is 14 residues long. CDR3 sequence reads: CASSKMTGYNEQFF. The CDR3 region has the DNA TGTGCCAGCAGTAAGATGACAGGCTACAATGAGCAGTTCTTC.

The rearrangement uses TRBV5-1 and TRBJ1-1, with a tentative D call TRBD1 (6 bases). This CDR3 contains 13 residues. CDR1 and CDR2 from the germline V gene are SGHRS and YFSETQ. Trimming cost V 1 base and J 7 bases, with 11 bases left between them. DNA of the CDR3: TGCGCCAGCAGCTTGACGGGACACCTTGAAGCTTTCTTT. As protein: CASSLTGHLEAFF. The complete variable domain, with remaining parts taken from reference TRBV5-1 and TRBJ1-1, reads KAGVTQTPRYLIKTRGQQVTLSCSPISGHRSVSWYQQTPGQGLQFLFEYFSETQRNKGNFPGRFSGRQFSNSRSEMNVSTLELGDSALYLCASSLTGHLEAFFGQGTRLTVV.

The V call is TRBV7-9, the J call TRBJ1-5; 8 bases line up with TRBD1. The CDR3 runs to 14 residues. V was clipped by 5 bases and J by 4 bases; unmatched bases: 4. Germline values: CDR1 SEHNR, CDR2 FQNEAQ (reference sequence). As DNA, the CDR3 is TGTGCCAGCAGCCGGACAGGGACGAATCAGCCCCAGCATTTT. The encoded protein is CASSRTGTNQPQHF.

This clone was counted only a few times. The chain recombines TRBV6-5 with TRBJ2-3; 7 positions agree with TRBD1. Losses at the gene ends were 5 bases for V and 0 bases for J; bases not matched to a gene: 5. The CDR3 covers 15 residues. Looked up from germline, CDR1 is MNHEY and CDR2 is SVGAGI. In DNA form, the CDR3 reads TGTGCCAGCAGTGGACGGACAGGAAGCACAGATACGCAGTATTTT. Residues: CASSGRTGSTDTQYF.

The rearrangement uses TRBV5-1 and TRBJ2-1; the match to TRBD2 covers 9 bases. The CDR3 has 15 residues. The V gene end was trimmed by 4 bases and the J gene end by 1 base; junction bases not matched to a gene: 3. Germline CDR1 SGHRS, CDR2 YFSETQ. The CDR3 DNA follows: TGCGCCAGCAGCCGAGCGGGGGGATCCTACAATGAGCAGTTCTTC. Its protein is CASSRAGGSYNEQFF.

This chain uses TRBV6-5 with TRBJ2-2; the match to TRBD2 covers 7 bases. The junction had 7 bases not matched to a gene; V was cut back by 0 bases and J by 9 bases. The CDR3 is 15 amino acids. Germline V gene data show CDR1 as MNHEY and CDR2 as SVGAGI. CDR3 protein: CASSYSGERGRELFF. In DNA form, the CDR3 reads TGTGCCAGCAGTTACTCGGGAGAGCGGGGACGGGAGCTGTTTTTT.

The CDR3 DNA reads as TGTGCCAGCAGCATAAGACAGGGCCTGGGTGAAAAACTGTTTTTT. Translating it yields CASSIRQGLGEKLFF. This rearrangement joins TRBV7-8 to TRBJ1-4; 7 nucleotides line up with TRBD1. The CDR3 totals 15 residues. The ends lost 5 bases at V and 7 bases at J; junction bases unmatched: 10. The V gene's germline CDR1 is SGHVS and CDR2 FQNEAQ. The whole variable domain, remainder taken from reference TRBV7-8 and TRBJ1-4, is GAGVSQSPRYKVAKRGQDVALRCDPISGHVSLFWYQQALGQGPEFLTYFQNEAQLDKSGLPSDRFFAERPEGSVSTLKIQRTQQEDSAVYLCASSIRQGLGEKLFFGSGTQLSVL.